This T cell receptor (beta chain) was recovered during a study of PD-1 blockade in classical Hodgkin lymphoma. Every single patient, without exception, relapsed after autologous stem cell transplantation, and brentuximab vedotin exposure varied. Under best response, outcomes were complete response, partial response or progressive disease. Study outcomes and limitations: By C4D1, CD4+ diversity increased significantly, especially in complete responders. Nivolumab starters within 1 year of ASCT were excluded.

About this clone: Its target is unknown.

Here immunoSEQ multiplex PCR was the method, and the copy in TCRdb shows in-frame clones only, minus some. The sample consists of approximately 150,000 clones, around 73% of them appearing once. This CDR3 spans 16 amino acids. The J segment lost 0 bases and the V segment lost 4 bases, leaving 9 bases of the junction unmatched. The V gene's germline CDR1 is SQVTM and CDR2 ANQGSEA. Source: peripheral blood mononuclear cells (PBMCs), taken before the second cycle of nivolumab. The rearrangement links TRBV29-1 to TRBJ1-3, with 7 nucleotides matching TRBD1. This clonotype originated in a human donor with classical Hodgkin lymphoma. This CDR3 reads CSVGVGQSSSGNTIYF. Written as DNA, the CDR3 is TGCAGCGTTGGTGTGGGACAGTCAAGCTCTGGAAACACCATATATTTT.